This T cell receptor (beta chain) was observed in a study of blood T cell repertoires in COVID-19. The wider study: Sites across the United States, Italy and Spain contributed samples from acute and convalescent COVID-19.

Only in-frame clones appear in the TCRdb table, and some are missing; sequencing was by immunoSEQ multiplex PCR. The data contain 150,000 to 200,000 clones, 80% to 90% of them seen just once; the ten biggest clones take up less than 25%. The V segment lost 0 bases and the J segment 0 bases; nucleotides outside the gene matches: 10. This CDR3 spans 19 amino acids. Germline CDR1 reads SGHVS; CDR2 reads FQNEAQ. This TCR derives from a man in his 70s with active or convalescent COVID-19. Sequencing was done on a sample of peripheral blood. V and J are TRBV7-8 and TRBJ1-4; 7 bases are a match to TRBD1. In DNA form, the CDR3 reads TGTGCCAGCAGCTTAGCGTACAGGCAGGGGGGAGCAACTAATGAAAAACTGTTTTTT. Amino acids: CASSLAYRQGGATNEKLFF.